Shown below are 15 T cell receptor beta chains from a single sample sequenced in a study of blood T cell repertoires in COVID-19. Libraries were prepared by immunoSEQ multiplex PCR; TCRdb keeps only in-frame clonotypes and omits some of them. Among about 330,000 clones listed, roughly nine tenths were seen once. The sequencing sample was made of PBMCs or T cells enriched from blood (not recorded which). The origin of the receptors is a woman in her twenties or thirties who had recovered from COVID-19.

V and J are TRBV18 and TRBJ1-1; D gene ambiguous. Germline CDR1 reads KGHSH; CDR2 reads LQKENI. CDR3 length: 13 residues. V shed 3 bases and J shed 7 bases, with 12 bases lying between them. CDR3 amino acids: CASSPSDGLEAFF. CDR3 sequence (DNA): TGTGCCAGCTCACCTTCGGACGGACTTGAAGCTTTCTTT.

The chain carries TRBV9 and TRBJ2-2; weak D call: TRBD1 (6 bases). This CDR3 region has 15 residues. Germline CDR1 is SGDLS and CDR2 is YYNGEE. V was pared by 3 bases and J by 1 base, with 10 bases between. The CDR3 DNA reads as TGTGCCAGCAGCGCCGGACAGCGGAACACCGGGGAGCTGTTTTTT. Translated, it gives CASSAGQRNTGELFF.

CDR3 loop: CASRQRTDSYNEQFF. In nucleotides, the CDR3 is TGCGCCAGCAGGCAGAGGACTGACTCCTACAATGAGCAGTTCTTC. The chain carries TRBV5-1 and TRBJ2-1, with D maybe TRBD2 (5 bases). CDR3 length: 15 residues. Germline lookup yields CDR1 SGHRS and CDR2 YFSETQ. Trimming shortened V by 5 bases and J by 0 bases, and 12 bases separated the two germline ends.

The V and J genes are TRBV18 and TRBJ1-2, with D perhaps matching TRBD1 (5 bases). CDR3 size: 14 residues. Looked up from germline, CDR1 is KGHSH and CDR2 is LQKENI. V shed 8 bases and J shed 3 bases, with 16 bases lying between them. In DNA form, the CDR3 reads TGTGCCAGCACTGGGACCGCGGGGGACTATGGCTACACCTTC. It yields the protein CASTGTAGDYGYTF.

The rearrangement uses TRBV4-1 and TRBJ1-1, with D hard to call. CDR3 length equals 14 residues. The germline V gene encodes CDR1 MGHRA and CDR2 YSYEKL. Trimming stripped 0 bases from V and 1 base from J, with 6 bases between. CDR3 protein: CASSQDRGNTEAFF. CDR3 coding DNA: TGCGCCAGCAGCCAAGATAGAGGGAACACTGAAGCTTTCTTT.

V and J are TRBV7-2 and TRBJ1-1; the match to TRBD1 covers 10 bases. The CDR3 extends over 15 amino acids. Looked up from germline, CDR1 is SGHTA and CDR2 is FQGNSA. The junction had 8 bases not matched to a gene; V was cut back by 5 bases and J by 5 bases. The CDR3 bases are TGTGCCAGCAGCCTCCCAGGACAGGGGGGTACTGAAGCTTTCTTT. Its protein is CASSLPGQGGTEAFF.

V gene TRBV29-1 combines with J gene TRBJ1-1, with 11 positions matching TRBD1. Germline values: CDR1 SQVTM, CDR2 ANQGSEA. The CDR3 is 15 amino acids. V shed 1 base, J shed 1 base, and the junction held 2 bases outside the gene matches. The CDR3 loop reads CSVEGTGGRNTEAFF. The CDR3 DNA follows: TGCAGCGTTGAAGGGACAGGGGGCCGGAACACTGAAGCTTTCTTT.

The chain recombines TRBV29-1 with TRBJ1-2, with D unclear. Germline lookup yields CDR1 SQVTM and CDR2 ANQGSEA. The CDR3 has 13 residues. The V end was cut by 4 bases, the J end by 0 bases, with 9 bases between. The CDR3 DNA sequence: TGCAGCGTTGCGGCGGGTGCTAACTATGGCTACACCTTC. It yields the protein CSVAAGANYGYTF.

In this sample, this clone turned up once. The chain uses TRBV7-3 and TRBJ1-1; TRBD1 matches 8 bases. Germline trimming cut 4 bases from V and 8 bases from J; bases unmatched to any gene: 6. The CDR3 loop spans 13 amino acids. Germline V gene sequence: CDR1 SGHTA, CDR2 FQGTGA. The CDR3 reads CASSWRRQGEAFF. The CDR3 nucleotides are TGTGCCAGCAGCTGGCGACGACAGGGGGAAGCTTTCTTT.

This rearrangement joins TRBV27 to TRBJ1-2, with TRBD1 matching 8 bases. Trimming took 6 bases from V and 4 from J; bases not matched to a gene: 10. CDR3 size: 15 residues. Per the germline V gene, CDR1 is MNHEY and CDR2 is SMNVEV (reference sequence). CDR3 protein: CASSHEGQEIYGYTF. CDR3 sequence (DNA): TGTGCCAGCAGCCACGAGGGACAGGAGATCTATGGCTACACCTTC.

The chain combines TRBV19 with TRBJ1-3; the D gene is possibly TRBD1 (5 bases). V lost 4 bases, J lost 4 bases, and 11 bases lay in between. From germline, CDR1 is LNHDA and CDR2 SQIVND (reference sequence). The CDR3 has 14 residues. The chain's CDR3 is CASSTGLAGNTIYF. The DNA for the CDR3 is TGTGCCAGTAGTACAGGGCTTGCCGGAAACACCATATATTTT.

This clone was seen just once. The CDR3 nucleotides are TGCAGCGTTGAAGAAGGTTATCGGACAGGGGGAACCTACACCTTC. Translated: CSVEEGYRTGGTYTF. The chain links TRBV29-1 to TRBJ1-2; 10 nucleotides line up with TRBD1. The germline V gene encodes CDR1 SQVTM and CDR2 ANQGSEA. CDR3 length equals 15 residues. Trimming cost V 0 bases and J 10 bases; bases outside gene matches: 11.

The V call is TRBV7-9, the J call TRBJ2-1, with a possible D match to TRBD1 (5 bases). CDR3 size: 12 residues. The V end was cut by 5 bases, the J end by 7 bases, with 9 bases between. Germline CDR1 is SEHNR and CDR2 is FQNEAQ (reference sequence). CDR3 region: CASSTRVNEQFF. DNA of the CDR3: TGTGCCAGCAGCACCAGGGTAAATGAGCAGTTCTTC. Together with reference TRBV7-9 and TRBJ2-1, the CDR3 gives the full variable domain: DTGVSQNPRHKITKRGQNVTFRCDPISEHNRLYWYRQTLGQGPEFLTYFQNEAQLEKSRLLSDRFSAERPKGSFSTLEIQRTEQGDSAMYLCASSTRVNEQFFGPGTRLTVL.

This chain links TRBV7-6 with TRBJ1-5; 11 nucleotides align to TRBD1. This CDR3 contains 15 residues. Germline lookup yields CDR1 SGHVS and CDR2 FNYEAQ. Germline trimming cut 5 bases from V and 5 bases from J; bases unmatched to any gene: 5. The CDR3 nucleotides are TGTGCCAGCAGCAAAGGACAGGGGGCCGATCAGCCCCAGCATTTT. The encoded protein is CASSKGQGADQPQHF.

The chain employs TRBV5-8 and TRBJ1-3; maybe TRBD1 (5 bases). V lost 0 bases, J lost 3 bases, and 16 bases lay in between. The CDR3 extends over 17 amino acids. Germline lookup yields CDR1 SGHTS and CDR2 YDEGEE. The CDR3 DNA follows: TGTGCCAGCAGCTTGGCCTCCGGGGGAGTCGGTGGAAACACCATATATTTT. It translates to CASSLASGGVGGNTIYF.